These 22 T cell receptor beta chains came from one sample sequenced in a study of blood T cell repertoires in COVID-19. TCRdb keeps only in-frame clones here, not all; method: immunoSEQ multiplex PCR. The top ten hold under 5% of the sample, which has some 260,000 clones, about 86% seen once. The sample taken for sequencing was PBMCs or T cells enriched from blood (not recorded which). The receptor source for this set is a man aged 25-45 years with acute COVID-19.

This rearrangement joins TRBV18 to TRBJ1-4, with D possibly TRBD1 on 6 matching bases. CDR1 is KGHSH, CDR2 LQKENI, per germline. V shed 6 bases and J shed 0 bases, with 20 bases lying between them. The CDR3 runs 18 residues. CDR3 in amino acids: CASSHLNVKGATNEKLFF. CDR3 in DNA: TGTGCCAGCTCGCACCTAAATGTTAAGGGGGCAACTAATGAAAAACTGTTTTTT.

This clone was recorded once. This chain links TRBV6-2 or TRBV6-3 with TRBJ1-6; TRBD1 agrees at 7 bases. The trim removed 0 bases at V and 0 bases at J, leaving 5 bases unmatched. CDR1 is MNHEY and CDR2 is SVGEGT in the germline V gene. This CDR3 comprises 18 residues. The CDR3, as DNA: TGTGCCAGCAGTTACTCGACGGGGGACAGCTCCTATAATTCACCCCTCCACTTT. Translation: CASSYSTGDSSYNSPLHF.

A few counts support this clone. The chain couples TRBV7-2 to TRBJ1-4; no clear D. Germline lookup yields CDR1 SGHTA and CDR2 FQGNSA. The ends were cut back, 4 bases at V and 7 bases at J, with 22 bases in the middle. CDR3 size: 17 residues. CDR3 loop: CASSSDLAAPGGEKLFF. CDR3 sequence (DNA): TGTGCCAGCAGCTCAGATCTGGCCGCACCTGGTGGTGAAAAACTGTTTTTT.

J is TRBJ1-1 and V is TRBV6-2 or TRBV6-3; D uncertain. V shed 2 bases and J shed 3 bases, with 4 bases lying between them. Per the germline V gene, CDR1 is MNHEY and CDR2 is SVGEGT. The CDR3 totals 12 residues. CDR3 nucleotides: TGTGCCAGCAGTTACCCTGACACTGAAGCTTTCTTT. Its translation is CASSYPDTEAFF.

This sequence joins TRBV19 and TRBJ2-7; perhaps TRBD2 as D (5 bases). Trimming cost V 1 base and J 6 bases, with 10 bases left between them. CDR1 is LNHDA, CDR2 SQIVND, per germline (reference sequence). CDR3 size: 13 residues. CDR3 nucleotides: TGTGCCAGTAGTATAGCTCGTGGAGGCGAGCAGTACGTC. Protein sequence: CASSIARGGEQYV.

The chain joins TRBV7-2 to TRBJ1-5; no clear D. The CDR3 contains 13 residues. CDR1 SGHTA and CDR2 FQGNSA come from the germline V gene. Trimming pared 2 bases from V and 5 bases from J, leaving 7 bases between. The CDR3 nucleotides read TGTGCCAGCAGCTTACGGGTTGATCAGCCCCAGCATTTT. Protein: CASSLRVDQPQHF. The variable domain in full, completed from reference TRBV7-2 and TRBJ1-5, reads GAGVSQSPSNKVTEKGKDVELRCDPISGHTALYWYRQSLGQGLEFLIYFQGNSAPDKSGLPSDRFSAERTGGSVSTLTIQRTQQEDSAVYLCASSLRVDQPQHFGDGTRLSIL.

V gene TRBV3-1 (or the pseudogene TRBV3-2) combines with J gene TRBJ2-7; perhaps TRBD2 as D (5 bases). CDR1 and CDR2 (germline): LGHDT, YNNKEL (reference sequence). This CDR3 is built from 14 residues. Trimming removed 1 base from V and 6 bases from J, with 13 bases in between. CDR3 DNA: TGTGCCAGCAGCCAAGGAGCGGCAGGCTCCGAGCAGTACGTC. Amino acids: CASSQGAAGSEQYV.

This sequence joins TRBV6-5 and TRBJ1-5; D remains ambiguous. This CDR3 is 13 amino acids long. Germline CDR1 and CDR2: MNHEY and SVGAGI. Trimming took off 2 bases at V and 4 bases at J, with 6 bases between the two ends. CDR3 in DNA: TGTGCCAGCAGTTACGACGGGAATCAGCCCCAGCATTTT. This encodes CASSYDGNQPQHF.

The J gene is TRBJ1-2, the V gene TRBV6-5; 7 nucleotides align to TRBD1. From germline, CDR1 is MNHEY and CDR2 SVGAGI. V lost 5 bases and J lost 5; bases outside the gene matches: 8. The CDR3 is made up of 14 amino acids. The CDR3 region is CASSRQGDGYGYTF. The CDR3 DNA sequence: TGTGCCAGCAGTCGACAGGGTGATGGGTATGGCTACACCTTC.

The V gene is TRBV21-1, the J gene TRBJ2-7; the table's D call, TRBD2, has no DNA check behind it. TRBV21-1 is marked as a pseudogene. This CDR3 is 11 amino acids long. The CDR3 DNA reads as TGTGCCAGCAGCAGAACGCGCGAGCAGTACGTC. Amino acids: CASSRTREQYV.

The CDR3 is CASSLRESSYNSPLHF. The DNA of the CDR3 is TGTGCCAGCAGCTTAAGGGAGAGCTCCTATAATTCACCCCTCCACTTT. V is TRBV13 and J is TRBJ1-6; D remains unclear. V was shortened by 2 bases and J by 0 bases, with 8 bases between the two germline ends. This CDR3 is built from 16 residues. CDR1 is PRHDT and CDR2 is FYEKMQ in the germline V gene (reference sequence).

V usage is TRBV6-5 and J usage is TRBJ1-1; TRBD1 aligns across 7 bases. The CDR3 is made up of 13 amino acids. V lost 6 bases to trimming and J lost 6 bases; unmatched junction nucleotides: 7. Germline CDR1 reads MNHEY; CDR2 reads SVGAGI. In nucleotides, the CDR3 is TGTGCCAGCAGGACGACAGGGTACGCTGAAGCTTTCTTT. This sequence encodes CASRTTGYAEAFF.

Only a few counts were recorded for this clone. The gene calls are TRBV27 and TRBJ1-1; 7 bases fit TRBD1. This CDR3 is built from 15 residues. Losses at the gene ends were 4 bases for V and 4 bases for J; bases not matched to a gene: 9. Germline V gene sequence: CDR1 MNHEY, CDR2 SMNVEV (reference sequence). The CDR3 spells CASSSPRGRSTEAFF. The DNA for the CDR3 is TGTGCCAGCAGTTCTCCGAGGGGGCGAAGCACTGAAGCTTTCTTT.

The chain joins TRBV30 to TRBJ2-3; TRBD1 aligns across 10 bases. Germline CDR1 GTSNPN, CDR2 SVGIG (reference sequence). The J segment lost 3 bases and the V segment lost 5 bases, leaving 8 bases of the junction unmatched. The CDR3 spans 15 residues. Here the CDR3 DNA reads TGTGCCTGGGTACGAGGGACAGGGGTTACAGATACGCAGTATTTT. Encoded protein: CAWVRGTGVTDTQYF.

The CDR3 nucleotides read TGTGCCAGCAGGGAGCCGGGACAGGGGGAACGAGAGACCCAGTACTTC. This encodes CASREPGQGERETQYF. The gene calls are TRBV7-8 and TRBJ2-5; 11 positions agree with TRBD1. The germline V gene has CDR1 SGHVS and CDR2 FQNEAQ. Germline trimming cut 6 bases from V and 4 bases from J; bases unmatched to any gene: 10. The CDR3 length is 16 residues.

This clone was seen more than once but under ten times. The chain uses TRBV7-2 and TRBJ1-6; D uncertain. The CDR3 consists of 16 residues. V shed 3 bases and J shed 4 bases, with 13 bases lying between them. Germline CDR1 and CDR2: SGHTA and FQGNSA. The CDR3 nucleotides read TGTGCCAGCAGCTTTAGTACGACACGGTATAATTCACCCCTCCACTTT. It codes for CASSFSTTRYNSPLHF.

In its sample, this clone was seen a few times. In this CDR3 the conserved last residue, phenylalanine or tryptophan, is missing, so a read error is likely. The DNA is left out, because the CDR3 cannot be placed on it with certainty; the CDR3 is given as TCRdb lists it. The genes are TRBV11-3 and TRBJ2-7; the table gives TRBD2 as D, unverified against the DNA. The germline gives CDR1 SGHNT, CDR2 YENEEA. The CDR3 is 8 residues long, counting both termini. The CDR3 region is CASSLEAG.

Turning to this clone: At one boundary the junction diverges from the germline segment, which might be a read error. The chain recombines TRBV27 with TRBJ2-2; D remains unclear. The germline CDR1 and CDR2 sequences are MNHEY and SMNVEV (reference sequence). The CDR3 extends over 11 amino acids. Here the CDR3 reads CVSYRAGELFF. The CDR3 region has the DNA TGTGTCAGCTACCGAGCCGGGGAGCTGTTTTTT.

The gene calls are TRBV12-5 and TRBJ2-1, with 8 bases fitting TRBD1. CDR3 length: 16 amino acids. Germline CDR1 is LGHNT and CDR2 is FRNRAP. The ends lost 2 bases at V and 13 bases at J; junction bases unmatched: 16. CDR3 bases: TGTGCTAGTGGTTTGCGCCCCGGACAGGGAGCGGCGGGTCAGTTCTTC. Translating it yields CASGLRPGQGAAGQFF.

The chain couples TRBV19 to TRBJ1-2; D not resolved. Germline V gene lookup returns CDR1 LNHDA and CDR2 SQIVND (reference sequence). This CDR3 comprises 14 residues. The V end was cut by 3 bases, the J end by 4 bases, with 12 bases between. CDR3 nucleotide sequence: TGTGCCAGTAGTATCGGGGATGGGGTCTATGGCTACACCTTC. Amino acids: CASSIGDGVYGYTF.

The V call is TRBV30, the J call TRBJ1-1; 7 positions match TRBD1. The CDR3 is 13 amino acids. After removal of 5 bases from V and 1 base from J, the junction contained 4 bases not matched to a gene. Germline CDR1 is GTSNPN and CDR2 is SVGIG (reference sequence). CDR3 residues: CAWPRTGNTEAFF. The CDR3 bases are TGTGCCTGGCCGCGGACAGGGAACACTGAAGCTTTCTTT.

The V and J genes are TRBV9 and TRBJ1-6, with 11 positions matching TRBD1. This CDR3 spans 16 amino acids. Trimming removed 3 bases from V and 7 bases from J; junction bases left unmatched: 6. Germline-derived CDR1 and CDR2 are SGDLS and YYNGEE. The CDR3 spells CASSARTGGLNSPLHF. The DNA for the CDR3 is TGTGCCAGCAGCGCCCGGACAGGGGGCCTAAATTCACCCCTCCACTTT. The complete variable domain, with remaining parts taken from reference TRBV9 and TRBJ1-6, reads DSGVTQTPKHLITATGQRVTLRCSPRSGDLSVYWYQQSLDQGLQFLIQYYNGEERAKGNILERFSAQQFPDLHSELNLSSLELGDSALYFCASSARTGGLNSPLHFGNGTRLTVT.